The next 28 T cell receptor beta chains were all read from a single sample in a study of OX40 agonist ivuxolimab in advanced cancers. Some clones are missing from TCRdb's copy, which holds only in-frame ones; the method was immunoSEQ multiplex PCR. The sample shows approximately 58,000 clones, approximately 88% of them seen only once. Sequencing used CD4+ or CD8+ T cells sorted from blood, obtained in a trial of the OX40 agonist ivuxolimab. The receptor set was obtained from an adult with an advanced solid tumor such as melanoma, head and neck, liver or kidney cancer.

The V gene is TRBV5-1, the J gene TRBJ1-2; possibly TRBD1 for D (5 bases). The CDR3 loop spans 12 amino acids. V shed 4 bases and J shed 5 bases, with 9 bases lying between them. CDR1 and CDR2 from the germline V gene are SGHRS and YFSETQ. CDR3 nucleotide sequence: TGCGCCAGCAGCATAGGACATTATGGCTACACCTTC. Translated, it gives CASSIGHYGYTF.

This chain uses TRBV6-6 with TRBJ2-7, with 7 nucleotides matching TRBD1. CDR1 MNHNY and CDR2 SVGAGI come from the germline V gene (reference sequence). V was clipped by 8 bases and J by 0 bases; unmatched bases: 7. CDR3 length: 14 residues. The CDR3 protein is CASDRDGYSYEQYF. CDR3 in DNA: TGTGCCAGCGACAGGGACGGATACTCCTACGAGCAGTACTTC.

This rearrangement joins TRBV6-5 to TRBJ1-5; possibly TRBD1 for D (6 bases). This CDR3 region has 13 residues. The V gene's germline CDR1 is MNHEY and CDR2 SVGAGI. Trimming took 6 bases from V and 6 from J, leaving 12 bases between them. In nucleotides, the CDR3 is TGTGCCAGCAGCCACAGGGTGGCTCAGCCCCAGCATTTT. Its protein is CASSHRVAQPQHF.

The chain combines TRBV28 with TRBJ2-3; 16 bases match TRBD2. CDR1 and CDR2 from the germline V gene are MDHEN and SYDVKM. This CDR3 spans 18 amino acids. V dropped 2 bases and J dropped 2; count of bases not matched to a gene: 4. The CDR3 loop reads CASSLPGLAGGNTDTQYF. The CDR3 coding sequence is TGTGCCAGCAGTTTACCGGGACTAGCGGGAGGGAACACAGATACGCAGTATTTT.

The V and J genes are TRBV4-1 and TRBJ2-3; D unclear. The germline V gene encodes CDR1 MGHRA and CDR2 YSYEKL. This CDR3 is 14 amino acids long. The ends were cut back, 2 bases at V and 1 base at J, with 7 bases in the middle. CDR3 in amino acids: CASSQNFRTDTQYF. The CDR3 DNA reads TGCGCCAGCAGCCAAAACTTTCGCACAGATACGCAGTATTTT.

The genes are TRBV5-1 and TRBJ1-1; possibly TRBD1 for D (6 bases). Germline CDR1 and CDR2: SGHRS and YFSETQ. The CDR3 is 13 amino acids. Between the trimmed V and J ends, which lost 0 bases and 3 bases, there was a span of 6 bases. This CDR3 is CASSLAGDTEAFF. CDR3 DNA sequence: TGCGCCAGCAGCTTGGCAGGGGACACTGAAGCTTTCTTT.

This chain joins TRBV7-6 and TRBJ1-2, with TRBD1 identical over 7 bases. The CDR3 loop spans 13 amino acids. V lost 5 bases, J lost 1 base, and 1 base stayed unmatched. Germline lookup yields CDR1 SGHVS and CDR2 FNYEAQ. The CDR3 bases are TGTGCCAGCAGCCAGGGGGATAACTATGGCTACACCTTC. Amino acid sequence: CASSQGDNYGYTF.

This clone has a single count. This sequence joins TRBV11-2 and TRBJ2-7; TRBD1 matches 8 bases. The ends lost 0 bases at V and 4 bases at J; junction bases unmatched: 5. CDR3 size: 15 residues. Looked up from germline, CDR1 is SGHAT and CDR2 is FQNNGV. The CDR3 spells CASSLEGDRGYEQYF. CDR3 DNA: TGTGCCAGCAGCTTAGAAGGAGACAGGGGTTACGAGCAGTACTTC. The entire variable domain, with the rest obtained from reference TRBV11-2 and TRBJ2-7, is as follows: EAGVAQSPRYKIIEKRQSVAFWCNPISGHATLYWYQQILGQGPKLLIQFQNNGVVDDSQLPKDRFSAERLKGVDSTLKIQPAKLEDSAVYLCASSLEGDRGYEQYFGPGTRLTVT.

V and J are TRBV11-2 and TRBJ1-2; 10 bases align to TRBD1. CDR1 SGHAT and CDR2 FQNNGV come from the germline V gene. J gave up 6 bases and V 4 bases, and 5 bases lay outside the gene matches. CDR3 length: 14 residues. CDR3 coding DNA: TGTGCCAGCAGCTCCGGGACAGGGGTGGATGGCTACACCTTC. It translates to CASSSGTGVDGYTF. Using reference TRBV11-2 and TRBJ1-2 for the parts outside the CDR3, the full variable domain is EAGVAQSPRYKIIEKRQSVAFWCNPISGHATLYWYQQILGQGPKLLIQFQNNGVVDDSQLPKDRFSAERLKGVDSTLKIQPAKLEDSAVYLCASSSGTGVDGYTFGSGTRLTVV.

CDR3 sequence reads: CASRGVMNTEAFF. The CDR3 nucleotides are TGCGCCAGCCGAGGTGTCATGAACACTGAAGCTTTCTTT. The chain recombines TRBV5-1 with TRBJ1-1; D unresolved. This CDR3 contains 13 residues. Germline CDR1 SGHRS, CDR2 YFSETQ. V shed 7 bases and J shed 0 bases, with 10 bases lying between them.

The genes are TRBV19 and TRBJ1-5; possible D gene TRBD1, 5 bases. This CDR3 contains 15 residues. Per germline, CDR1 LNHDA and CDR2 SQIVND (reference sequence). Trimming cost V 1 base and J 1 base, with 8 bases left between them. The CDR3 protein is CASSIVGDSNQPQHF. In DNA form, the CDR3 reads TGTGCCAGTAGTATAGTGGGGGACAGCAATCAGCCCCAGCATTTT. Full variable domain (missing parts from reference TRBV19 and TRBJ1-5): DGGITQSPKYLFRKEGQNVTLSCEQNLNHDAMYWYRQDPGQGLRLIYYSQIVNDFQKGDIAEGYSVSREKKESFPLTVTSAQKNPTAFYLCASSIVGDSNQPQHFGDGTRLSIL.

V is TRBV6-1 and J is TRBJ2-1; TRBD2 matches at 9 bases. V shed 6 bases, J shed 8 bases, and the junction held 5 bases outside the gene matches. The CDR3 has 13 residues. Germline lookup yields CDR1 MNHNS and CDR2 SASEGT. The CDR3 loop is CASRNSGSDEQFF. In nucleotides, the CDR3 is TGTGCCAGCAGAAATAGCGGGAGTGATGAGCAGTTCTTC.

The chain employs TRBV7-8 and TRBJ2-7; 8 bases align to TRBD1. Trimming removed 8 bases from V and 0 bases from J; junction bases left unmatched: 12. The CDR3 extends over 16 amino acids. Germline lookup yields CDR1 SGHVS and CDR2 FQNEAQ. Here the CDR3 DNA reads TGTGCCAGCGGCAGCGGACAGGGACAGGTCTCCTACGAGCAGTACTTC. It yields the protein CASGSGQGQVSYEQYF.

The chain is built from TRBV6-6 and TRBJ1-1; no clear D gene. Germline V lookup: CDR1 MNHNY, CDR2 SVGAGI (reference sequence). Trimming shortened V by 2 bases and J by 6 bases, and 16 bases separated the two germline ends. The CDR3 has 15 amino acids. CDR3 loop: CASSYGLTRGPEAFF. CDR3 coding DNA: TGTGCCAGCAGTTACGGACTGACCCGGGGTCCTGAAGCTTTCTTT.

This clone occurred once. V is TRBV30 and J is TRBJ2-1, with 7 bases fitting TRBD2. V shed 8 bases, J shed 4 bases, and the junction held 11 bases outside the gene matches. The length of the CDR3 is 14 residues. The germline V gene encodes CDR1 GTSNPN and CDR2 SVGIG (reference sequence). Here the CDR3 reads CARAPASGYNEQFF. Written as DNA, the CDR3 is TGTGCCCGGGCTCCGGCTAGCGGATACAATGAGCAGTTCTTC.

This clone has a handful of counts. This sequence joins TRBV18 and TRBJ1-2; 7 positions agree with TRBD1. After removal of 4 bases from V and 3 bases from J, the junction contained 8 bases not matched to a gene. This CDR3 spans 15 amino acids. Germline CDR1 KGHSH, CDR2 LQKENI. The CDR3 nucleotides are TGTGCCAGCTCACTAAACGACAGGGAGTACTATGGCTACACCTTC. This translates into CASSLNDREYYGYTF. The whole variable domain, filled in from reference TRBV18 and TRBJ1-2, reads NAGVMQNPRHLVRRRGQEARLRCSPMKGHSHVYWYRQLPEEGLKFMVYLQKENIIDESGMPKERFSAEFPKEGPSILRIQQVVRGDSAAYFCASSLNDREYYGYTFGSGTRLTVV.

The chain employs TRBV28 and TRBJ1-5; 7 positions agree with TRBD1. Germline-derived CDR1 and CDR2 are MDHEN and SYDVKM. The CDR3 extends over 15 amino acids. Germline trimming cut 9 bases from V and 4 bases from J; bases unmatched to any gene: 12. CDR3 loop: CASISSGQVNQPQHF. The DNA for the CDR3 is TGTGCCAGTATTTCAAGCGGACAGGTTAATCAGCCCCAGCATTTT.

V gene TRBV5-1 combines with J gene TRBJ1-6; 10 positions agree with TRBD1. The length of the CDR3 is 14 residues. The germline gives CDR1 SGHRS, CDR2 YFSETQ. Trimming cost V 4 bases and J 10 bases; bases outside gene matches: 5. The CDR3 protein is CASSGDRGRSPLHF. CDR3 bases: TGCGCCAGCAGCGGGGACAGGGGAAGATCACCCCTCCACTTT.

Note on this clone: Other DNA sequences of this sample code for an identical CDR3. This chain uses TRBV27 with TRBJ2-4, with D unclear. The CDR3 is 13 residues long. The germline CDR1 and CDR2 sequences are MNHEY and SMNVEV (reference sequence). V was clipped by 6 bases and J by 8 bases, with 14 bases between them. The CDR3 coding sequence is TGTGCCAGCAGAGGCCTGGGTAGACACATTCAGTACTTC. It encodes CASRGLGRHIQYF.

J is TRBJ2-3 and V is TRBV15; D unresolved. The germline CDR1 and CDR2 sequences are LNHNV and YYDKDF (reference sequence). V was trimmed by 1 base and J by 0 bases, leaving 5 bases between them. CDR3 length: 14 residues. The CDR3 is CATSRGASTDTQYF. The CDR3, as DNA: TGTGCCACCAGCAGAGGTGCCAGCACAGATACGCAGTATTTT.

V is TRBV10-2 and J is TRBJ2-3, with 8 bases fitting TRBD1. The germline V gene has CDR1 WSHSY and CDR2 SAAADI. The CDR3 is 13 amino acids. V lost 5 bases to trimming and J lost 6 bases; unmatched junction nucleotides: 4. The CDR3 sequence is CASSTTGADTQYF. DNA for the CDR3: TGCGCCAGCAGTACGACAGGGGCGGATACGCAGTATTTT.

V usage is TRBV18 and J usage is TRBJ2-7; D is possibly TRBD2 (5 bases). This CDR3 has 13 residues. Trimming took off 2 bases at V and 7 bases at J, with 12 bases between the two ends. In germline, CDR1 is KGHSH, CDR2 LQKENI. The CDR3 DNA reads TGTGCCAGCTCACCAATGAGGGAACGAGAGCAGTACTTC. It translates to CASSPMREREQYF.

The chain carries TRBV7-3 and TRBJ2-5; D is uncertain. Per germline, CDR1 SGHTA and CDR2 FQGTGA. Trimming took 5 bases from V and 5 from J, leaving 18 bases between them. The CDR3 covers 15 residues. The CDR3, as DNA: TGTGCCAGCAGCCCTTGGACGACGTCGGGCGAGACCCAGTACTTC. Its protein is CASSPWTTSGETQYF.

The rearrangement uses TRBV5-1 and TRBJ2-3; D is perhaps TRBD2 (8 bases). Trimming took 4 bases from V and 6 from J, leaving 15 bases between them. This CDR3 has 14 residues. Germline V CDR1 and CDR2: SGHRS, YFSETQ. For the CDR3, the DNA is TGCGCCAGCAGCACGGGAGGGGGCTGGGATACGCAGTATTTT. Encoded protein: CASSTGGGWDTQYF.

The V gene is TRBV7-2, the J gene TRBJ1-2; no clear D. Deletions cut 6 bases from V and 8 bases from J, with 16 bases between. Per germline, CDR1 SGHTA and CDR2 FQGNSA. This CDR3 is built from 13 residues. CDR3 DNA sequence: TGTGCCAGCAGTCGTTACGGGTCTCGGGGCTACACCTTC. Translating gives CASSRYGSRGYTF.

The J gene is TRBJ1-2, the V gene TRBV6-4; a weak D match, TRBD1 (5 bases). The CDR3 spans 15 residues. Germline CDR1 is MRHNA and CDR2 is SNTAGT. The V end lost 6 bases, the J end lost 6 bases, and 20 bases lay between the germline ends. The CDR3 sequence is CASRPKGGDGNGYTF. The CDR3 DNA is TGTGCCAGCAGGCCAAAAGGAGGGGATGGGAATGGCTACACCTTC.

The chain joins TRBV6-5 to TRBJ1-2; 8 nucleotides agree with TRBD1. The V gene end was trimmed by 6 bases and the J gene end by 0 bases; junction bases not matched to a gene: 6. Germline-derived CDR1 and CDR2 are MNHEY and SVGAGI. The CDR3 loop spans 15 amino acids. The CDR3 nucleotides read TGTGCCAGCAGCTACGACAGGGGTACTAACTATGGCTACACCTTC. This encodes CASSYDRGTNYGYTF.

The J gene is TRBJ2-2, the V gene TRBV10-1, with D tentatively TRBD2 (5 bases). The germline gives CDR1 WNHNN, CDR2 SYGVQD (reference sequence). The CDR3 covers 15 residues. V was clipped by 4 bases and J by 6 bases, with 15 bases between them. Here the CDR3 DNA reads TGCGCCAGCAGTGGGCTCCGAGGGCCGGCCGGGGAGCTGTTTTTT. It specifies CASSGLRGPAGELFF.